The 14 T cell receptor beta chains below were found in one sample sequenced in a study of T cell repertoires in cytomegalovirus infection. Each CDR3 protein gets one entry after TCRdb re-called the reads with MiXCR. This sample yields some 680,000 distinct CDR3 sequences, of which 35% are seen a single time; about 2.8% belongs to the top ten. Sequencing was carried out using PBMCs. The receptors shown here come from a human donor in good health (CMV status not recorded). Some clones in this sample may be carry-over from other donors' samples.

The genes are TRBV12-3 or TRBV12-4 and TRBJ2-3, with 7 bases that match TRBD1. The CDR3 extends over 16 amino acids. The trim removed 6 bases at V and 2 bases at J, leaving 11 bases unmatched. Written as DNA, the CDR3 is TGTGCCAGCAGCCCCAGGGACAGCTACCTCACAGATACGCAGTATTTT. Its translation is CASSPRDSYLTDTQYF.

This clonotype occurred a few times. This chain's CDR3 is CASSHGIHSNQPQHF. Here the CDR3 DNA reads TGTGCCAGCAGTCACGGAATTCATAGCAATCAGCCCCAGCATTTT. The V and J genes are TRBV12-3 or TRBV12-4 and TRBJ1-5; no clear D gene. The CDR3 is 15 residues long. Trimming took off 5 bases at V and 0 bases at J, with 11 bases between the two ends.

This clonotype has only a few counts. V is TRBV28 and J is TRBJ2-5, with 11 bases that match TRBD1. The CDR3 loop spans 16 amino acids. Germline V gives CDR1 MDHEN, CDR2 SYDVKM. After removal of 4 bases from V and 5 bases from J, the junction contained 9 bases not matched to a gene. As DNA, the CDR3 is TGTGCCAGCAGTTCCCAGGACAGGGGGCTTAGGGAGACCCAGTACTTC. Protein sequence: CASSSQDRGLRETQYF.

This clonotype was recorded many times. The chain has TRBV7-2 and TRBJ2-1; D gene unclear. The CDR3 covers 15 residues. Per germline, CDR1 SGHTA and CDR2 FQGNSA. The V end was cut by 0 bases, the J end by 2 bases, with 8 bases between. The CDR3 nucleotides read TGTGCCAGCAGCTTAGCTAGCACCCCCTACAATGAGCAGTTCTTC. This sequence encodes CASSLASTPYNEQFF.

This CDR3 is CASSSTAPNEKLFF. CDR3 DNA sequence: TGTGCCAGCAGTTCGACAGCACCTAATGAAAAACTGTTTTTT. The chain couples TRBV6-1 to TRBJ1-4; maybe TRBD1 (5 bases). The germline gives CDR1 MNHNS, CDR2 SASEGT. This CDR3 comprises 14 residues. The ends were cut back, 5 bases at V and 3 bases at J, with 10 bases in the middle.

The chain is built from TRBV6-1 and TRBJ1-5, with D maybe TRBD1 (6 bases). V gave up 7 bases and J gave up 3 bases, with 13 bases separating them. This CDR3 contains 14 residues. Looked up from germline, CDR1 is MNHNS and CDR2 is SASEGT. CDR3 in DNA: TGTGCCAGCACTACACGGACAGTCAATCAGCCCCAGCATTTT. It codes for CASTTRTVNQPQHF.

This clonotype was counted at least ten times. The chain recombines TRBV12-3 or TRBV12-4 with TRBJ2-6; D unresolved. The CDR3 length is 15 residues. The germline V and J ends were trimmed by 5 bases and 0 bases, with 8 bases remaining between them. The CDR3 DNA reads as TGTGCCAGCAGTATCATGGCCTCTGGGGCCAACGTCCTGACTTTC. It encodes CASSIMASGANVLTF.

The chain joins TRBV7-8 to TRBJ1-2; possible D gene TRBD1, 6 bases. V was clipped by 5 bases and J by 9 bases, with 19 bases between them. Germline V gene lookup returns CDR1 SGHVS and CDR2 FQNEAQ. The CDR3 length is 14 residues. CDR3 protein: CASSPDRALPRYTF. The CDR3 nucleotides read TGTGCCAGCAGCCCGGACAGAGCTCTACCTCGCTACACCTTC.

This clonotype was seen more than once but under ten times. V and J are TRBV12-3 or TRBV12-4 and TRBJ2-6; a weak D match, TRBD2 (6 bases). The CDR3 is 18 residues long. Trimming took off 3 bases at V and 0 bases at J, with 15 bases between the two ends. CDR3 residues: CASSLNFGGGSGANVLTF. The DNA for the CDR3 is TGTGCCAGCAGTTTGAATTTCGGGGGAGGCTCTGGGGCCAACGTCCTGACTTTC.

The CDR3 region is CASSVVSGALTGELFF. Written as DNA, the CDR3 is TGTGCCAGCAGCGTAGTTAGCGGGGCCCTCACCGGGGAGCTGTTTTTT. The gene calls are TRBV9 and TRBJ2-2, with TRBD2 identical over 8 bases. The CDR3 covers 16 residues. The V gene's germline CDR1 is SGDLS and CDR2 YYNGEE. V gave up 0 bases and J gave up 4 bases; unmatched junction bases: 5.

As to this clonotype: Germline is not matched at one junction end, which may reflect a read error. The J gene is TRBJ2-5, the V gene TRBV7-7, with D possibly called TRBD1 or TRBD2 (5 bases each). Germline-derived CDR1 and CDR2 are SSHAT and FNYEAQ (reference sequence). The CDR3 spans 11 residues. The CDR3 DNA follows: TGTGCTAGCAGCTTCCGGGACCAAAAGTACTTC. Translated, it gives CASSFRDQKYF.

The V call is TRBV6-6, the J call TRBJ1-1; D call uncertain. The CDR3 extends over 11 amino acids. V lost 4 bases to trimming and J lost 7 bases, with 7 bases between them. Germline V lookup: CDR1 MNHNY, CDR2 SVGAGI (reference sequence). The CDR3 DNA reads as TGTGCCAGCAGTTCCGGAAGTGAAGCTTTCTTT. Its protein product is CASSSGSEAFF.

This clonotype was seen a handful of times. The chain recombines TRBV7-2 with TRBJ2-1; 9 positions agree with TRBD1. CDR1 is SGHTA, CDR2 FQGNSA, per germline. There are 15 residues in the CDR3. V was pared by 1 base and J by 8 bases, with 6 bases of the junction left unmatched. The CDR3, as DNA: TGTGCCAGCAGCTTAGGCGGACAGGGGTATTATGAGCAGTTCTTC. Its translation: CASSLGGQGYYEQFF.

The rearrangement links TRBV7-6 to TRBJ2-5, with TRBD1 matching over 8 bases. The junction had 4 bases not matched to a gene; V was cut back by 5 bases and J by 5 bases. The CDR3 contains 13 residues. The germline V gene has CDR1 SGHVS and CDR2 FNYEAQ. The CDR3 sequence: CASSPTGVETQYF. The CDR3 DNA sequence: TGTGCCAGCAGCCCGACAGGGGTCGAGACCCAGTACTTC.